This section outlines one TCR beta chain sequence together with its context. Germline loops: CDR1 LGHNA, CDR2 YNFKEQ. The CDR3 consists of 16 residues. The ends were cut back, 0 bases at V and 2 bases at J, with 13 bases in the middle. This sample stems from a study of shared clonotypes between healthy human individuals. For the study at large: Three plates were used per donor for CD4 naive, three for CD4 memory, two for CD8 naive and one for CD8 memory.

Splitting of each subset's genomic DNA was done evenly across several immunoSEQ plates. The table came from immunoSEQ multiplex PCR; TCRdb's copy has only in-frame clones and leaves some out. The data hold hundreds of thousands of clones, with 70% to 75% observed a single time. The sequencing sample was made of memory CD4+ T cells sorted from blood. Subset indicated: CD45RA-negative fraction. The clonotype comes from a man aged 25-45 years in good health. The V call is TRBV4-2, the J call TRBJ2-5, with D perhaps given as TRBD1 or TRBD2 (5 bases each). Written as DNA, the CDR3 is TGTGCCAGCAGCCAAGAACAGGCTTGGGGGCAAGAGACCCAGTACTTC. Protein product: CASSQEQAWGQETQYF.